This T cell receptor delta chain comes out of a study of gamma-delta T cells after stem cell transplantation. This clone is labeled as large. The same CDR3 can be traced to other DNA sequences in this sample. TCRdb reprocessed the RT-PCR reads through CATT. The sample includes about 2,800 delta-chain clones, around 4.3% of them seen just once. Looked up from germline, CDR1 is GEAIGNYY and CDR2 is EKD. V lost 3 bases, J lost 4 bases, and 17 bases stayed unmatched. The CDR3 loop spans 18 amino acids. This sequence originates from a human donor. It is not recorded whose cells these are; they may come from a transplant donor. Sequenced sample: gamma-delta T cells. The chain combines TRDV2 with TRDJ1; TRDD3 agrees at 9 bases. The CDR3 DNA reads TGTGCCTGTGACGCCGTACTGGGGGAAAGGATGCTGAACGATAAACTCATCTTT. It codes for CACDAVLGERMLNDKLIF.